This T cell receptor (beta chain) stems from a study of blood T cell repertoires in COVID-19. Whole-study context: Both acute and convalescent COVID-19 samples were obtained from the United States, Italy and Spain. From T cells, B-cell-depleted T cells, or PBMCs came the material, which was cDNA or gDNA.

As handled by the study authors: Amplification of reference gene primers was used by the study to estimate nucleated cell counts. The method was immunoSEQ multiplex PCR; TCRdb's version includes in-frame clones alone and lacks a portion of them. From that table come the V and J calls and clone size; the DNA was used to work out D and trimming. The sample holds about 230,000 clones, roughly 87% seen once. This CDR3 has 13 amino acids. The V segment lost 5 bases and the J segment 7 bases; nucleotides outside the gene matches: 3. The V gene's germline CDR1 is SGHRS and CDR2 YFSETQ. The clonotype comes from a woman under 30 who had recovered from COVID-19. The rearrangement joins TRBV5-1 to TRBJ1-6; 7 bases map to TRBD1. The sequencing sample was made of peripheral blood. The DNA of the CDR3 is TGCGCCAGCAGTGAGGGGGCGAATTCACCCCTCCACTTT. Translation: CASSEGANSPLHF.